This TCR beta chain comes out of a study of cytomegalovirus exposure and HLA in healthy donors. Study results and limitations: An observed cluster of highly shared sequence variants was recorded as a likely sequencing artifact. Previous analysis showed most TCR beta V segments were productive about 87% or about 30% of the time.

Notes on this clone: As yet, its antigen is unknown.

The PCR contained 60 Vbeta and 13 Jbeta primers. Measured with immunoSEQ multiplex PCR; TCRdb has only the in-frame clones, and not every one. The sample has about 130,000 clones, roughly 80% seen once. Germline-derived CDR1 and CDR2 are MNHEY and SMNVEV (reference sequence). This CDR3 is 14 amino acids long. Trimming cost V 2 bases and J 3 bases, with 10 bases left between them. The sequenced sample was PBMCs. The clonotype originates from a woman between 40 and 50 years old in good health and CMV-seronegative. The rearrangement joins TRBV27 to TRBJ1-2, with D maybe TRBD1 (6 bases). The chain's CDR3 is CASSLEGGDYGYTF. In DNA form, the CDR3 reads TGTGCCAGCAGTTTAGAGGGGGGGGACTATGGCTACACCTTC.